These 32 T cell receptor beta chains were all obtained from the same sample, sequenced in a study of immune cell composition in non-small cell lung cancer. Using immunoSEQ multiplex PCR, the repertoire was profiled, and TCRdb retains in-frame clones only, with some absent. The sample shows about 3,400 clones, approximately 80% of them seen only once. The material sequenced was lung tumor tissue. The source of these receptors is a human donor with non-small cell lung cancer.

As to this clone: The identical CDR3 is also encoded by other nucleotide sequences in the sample. The chain has TRBV2 and TRBJ1-2, with 7 bases that match TRBD1. CDR1 and CDR2 from the germline V gene are SNHLY and FYNNEI. The CDR3 is made up of 14 amino acids. After removal of 4 bases from V and 5 bases from J, the junction contained 7 bases not matched to a gene. The DNA of the CDR3 is TGTGCCAGCAGTGCAGACAGGGCCACTTATGGCTACACCTTC. Amino acids: CASSADRATYGYTF.

This chain connects TRBV7-8 to TRBJ1-2, with D possibly being TRBD1 (6 bases). Looked up from germline, CDR1 is SGHVS and CDR2 is FQNEAQ. This CDR3 is 15 amino acids long. Trimming pared 1 base from V and 8 bases from J, leaving 17 bases between. CDR3 DNA sequence: TGTGCCAGCAGCTTAGAAGGGGGGGGCCTCGCCGGCTACACCTTC. It codes for CASSLEGGGLAGYTF.

This sequence joins TRBV7-2 and TRBJ1-2, with a tentative D call TRBD1 (5 bases). Germline V lookup: CDR1 SGHTA, CDR2 FQGNSA. The CDR3 covers 13 residues. V lost 5 bases and J 4 bases, leaving 11 bases between the germline ends. The CDR3 protein is CASSPGTFYGYTF. For the CDR3, the DNA is TGTGCCAGCAGCCCCGGGACTTTCTATGGCTACACCTTC.

This chain connects TRBV10-3 to TRBJ1-6; D gene unclear. The CDR3 totals 13 residues. V shed 11 bases and J shed 10 bases, with 18 bases lying between them. Germline assignment: CDR1 ENHRY and CDR2 SYGVKD. In nucleotides, the CDR3 is TGTGCCCACGCCATCGAGGGTGGCTCACCCCTCCACTTT. Residues: CAHAIEGGSPLHF.

The chain employs TRBV4-2 and TRBJ2-5; TRBD2 agrees at 7 bases. The ends lost 0 bases at V and 2 bases at J; junction bases unmatched: 6. Germline V lookup: CDR1 LGHNA, CDR2 YNFKEQ. This CDR3 is built from 16 residues. The CDR3 coding sequence is TGTGCCAGCAGCCAAGAGCTCTGGCGGGGGCAAGAGACCCAGTACTTC. Protein sequence: CASSQELWRGQETQYF.

V is TRBV6-5 and J is TRBJ1-3; D gene unclear. This CDR3 has 15 residues. CDR1 is MNHEY and CDR2 is SVGAGI in the germline V gene. V lost 5 bases to trimming and J lost 4 bases, with 15 bases between them. This CDR3 is CASSRGGRFGNTIYF. The CDR3 region has the DNA TGTGCCAGCAGTAGAGGAGGGAGATTCGGAAACACCATATATTTT.

The V call is TRBV29-1, the J call TRBJ2-3, with 7 bases aligning to TRBD1. Trimming took 5 bases from V and 6 from J; bases not matched to a gene: 11. The length of the CDR3 is 14 residues. CDR1 SQVTM and CDR2 ANQGSEA come from the germline V gene. The CDR3, as DNA: TGCAGCGTTACCGGGACAGAAGCCCCGGATACGCAGTATTTT. This encodes CSVTGTEAPDTQYF.

The chain links TRBV25-1 to TRBJ1-2, with D perhaps TRBD1 (5 bases). CDR3 length equals 13 residues. The germline gives CDR1 MGHDK, CDR2 SYGVNS. V was clipped by 7 bases and J by 7 bases, with 16 bases between them. The CDR3 DNA reads as TGTGCCAGCACCCCCGGGGGGGGGACTGGCTACACCTTC. Translating it yields CASTPGGGTGYTF.

This clone was found a few times. The CDR3 reads CASSPLALSTDTQYF. The CDR3 DNA reads TGTGCCAGTAGCCCTCTAGCGCTAAGCACAGATACGCAGTATTTT. V usage is TRBV19 and J usage is TRBJ2-3; TRBD2 is a possible D gene (6 bases). The CDR3 is 15 amino acids. With 6 bases removed from V and 0 bases from J, the gap between germline ends came to 13 bases. Germline assignment: CDR1 LNHDA and CDR2 SQIVND (reference sequence).

The V call is TRBV5-6, the J call TRBJ2-3; 8 nucleotides align to TRBD2. Germline V CDR1 and CDR2: SGHDT, YYEEEE. V trimming: 0 bases; J trimming: 2 bases; junction bases outside the gene matches: 5. CDR3 length: 16 amino acids. The CDR3 loop reads CASSLGPGGVTDTQYF. The CDR3 DNA reads TGTGCCAGCAGCTTGGGGCCCGGGGGGGTCACAGATACGCAGTATTTT.

The chain uses TRBV5-1 and TRBJ1-4, with TRBD1 as a possible D gene (5 bases). Trimming removed 5 bases from V and 5 bases from J, with 16 bases in between. Germline-derived CDR1 and CDR2 are SGHRS and YFSETQ. CDR3 length: 15 amino acids. CDR3 amino acids: CASRPTTVLNEKLFF. The CDR3 DNA reads as TGCGCCAGCAGGCCGACGACAGTCCTAAATGAAAAACTGTTTTTT.

V and J are TRBV1 and TRBJ1-1; the table gives TRBD1 as D, unverified against the DNA. TRBV1 is deemed a pseudogene. CDR3 length: 16 amino acids. The CDR3: CTSSQGLRGEDTEAFF. CDR3 in DNA: TGCACCAGCAGCCAAGGGCTCAGGGGGGAGGACACTGAAGCTTTCTTT.

This clone was picked up a small number of times. The CDR3 DNA reads TGTGCCACCAGCAGACGGGACAGGGGATCCGGAAACACCATATATTTT. It yields the protein CATSRRDRGSGNTIYF. This chain joins TRBV15 and TRBJ1-3; 10 bases align to TRBD1. V lost 2 bases and J lost 4; bases outside the gene matches: 5. CDR3 length: 16 amino acids. Germline V gives CDR1 LNHNV, CDR2 YYDKDF (reference sequence).

This clone was seen just once. The V call is TRBV5-1, the J call TRBJ2-5; maybe TRBD1 (6 bases). This CDR3 is 15 amino acids long. Trimming removed 0 bases at V and 0 bases at J, with 9 bases between. Germline V gene data show CDR1 as SGHRS and CDR2 as YFSETQ. The CDR3: CASSLAGTNQETQYF. In nucleotides, the CDR3 is TGCGCCAGCAGCTTGGCCGGGACAAACCAAGAGACCCAGTACTTC.

This clone was seen just once. The rearrangement links TRBV6-5 to TRBJ2-2; 8 bases fit TRBD1. Germline CDR1 reads MNHEY; CDR2 reads SVGAGI. The CDR3 length is 15 residues. The V gene end was trimmed by 6 bases and the J gene end by 6 bases; junction bases not matched to a gene: 9. The CDR3 DNA reads as TGTGCCAGCAGCTCAGGGGGCGCGGTGTCCGGGGAGCTGTTTTTT. It codes for CASSSGGAVSGELFF.

The chain has TRBV2 and TRBJ2-5, with 12 bases identical to TRBD2. Germline assignment: CDR1 SNHLY and CDR2 FYNNEI. This CDR3 contains 15 residues. Unmatched junction bases numbered 3, after V lost 6 bases and J lost 1 base. The CDR3 protein is CASSKLAGGQETQYF. The CDR3 DNA sequence: TGTGCCAGCAGCAAACTAGCGGGGGGCCAAGAGACCCAGTACTTC. Combining the CDR3 with reference TRBV2 and TRBJ2-5 gives the whole variable domain EPEVTQTPSHQVTQMGQEVILRCVPISNHLYFYWYRQILGQKVEFLVSFYNNEISEKSEIFDDQFSVERPDGSNFTLKIRSTKLEDSAMYFCASSKLAGGQETQYFGPGTRLLVL.

This chain links TRBV7-9 with TRBJ1-4; possibly TRBD1 for D (5 bases). The germline V gene has CDR1 SEHNR and CDR2 FQNEAQ (reference sequence). CDR3 size: 17 residues. Trimming cost V 0 bases and J 0 bases, with 11 bases left between them. In DNA, the CDR3 is TGTGCCAGCAGCTTAGCTCGGAGGGGAACAACTAATGAAAAACTGTTTTTT. It encodes CASSLARRGTTNEKLFF.

This sequence joins TRBV7-2 and TRBJ1-2; D may be TRBD1 (6 bases). CDR3 length: 13 amino acids. V was clipped by 5 bases and J by 4 bases, with 11 bases between them. Germline CDR1 and CDR2: SGHTA and FQGNSA. The CDR3 nucleotides read TGTGCCAGCAGCCGACAGGAAGCCTATGGCTACACCTTC. Amino acid sequence: CASSRQEAYGYTF.

The V and J genes are TRBV11-2 and TRBJ2-1; 9 bases map to TRBD2. The CDR3 runs 16 residues. V lost 8 bases, J lost 0 bases, and 8 bases stayed unmatched. Germline V CDR1 and CDR2: SGHAT, FQNNGV. The CDR3 region has the DNA TGTGCCAGCGCCGTCCTAGCGGGAAACTCCTACAATGAGCAGTTCTTC. It is translated as CASAVLAGNSYNEQFF.

V gene TRBV2 combines with J gene TRBJ1-1; tentative D call: TRBD1 (5 bases). V was trimmed by 3 bases and J by 4 bases, leaving 9 bases between them. The CDR3 sequence is 13 residues long. Germline values: CDR1 SNHLY, CDR2 FYNNEI. The CDR3 bases are TGTGCCAGCAGTGACACGGGGGGCACTGAAGCTTTCTTT. Translation: CASSDTGGTEAFF.

The chain carries TRBV19 and TRBJ2-1; TRBD2 matches at 7 bases. Trimming at V came to 3 bases and at J to 9 bases, leaving 8 bases not matched to a gene. The germline gives CDR1 LNHDA, CDR2 SQIVND (reference sequence). CDR3 length: 14 residues. The DNA of the CDR3 is TGTGCCAGTAGTATTTTCTCGGGGGGAGGTGAGCAGTTCTTC. Translated: CASSIFSGGGEQFF.

This chain uses TRBV6-8 with TRBJ2-3; 14 bases map to TRBD2. Germline CDR1 and CDR2: MNHGY and SAAAGT. CDR3 length: 21 amino acids. The V and J ends lost 7 bases and 6 bases, in that order; junction bases with no gene match: 24. Here the CDR3 DNA reads TGTGCCAGCAACCACGATACGGGGACTAGCGGGGGCCCTACAAAGATCGATACGCAGTATTTT. Translation: CASNHDTGTSGGPTKIDTQYF.

This clone is a singleton in its sample. The chain uses TRBV19 and TRBJ1-4; the D gene is possibly TRBD1 (5 bases). CDR1 is LNHDA, CDR2 SQIVND, per germline (reference sequence). The CDR3 sequence is 14 residues long. V lost 8 bases and J lost 4, with 14 bases in between. CDR3 nucleotide sequence: TGTGCCAGTCGGGTAGACAGAGTTAATGAAAAACTGTTTTTT. It codes for CASRVDRVNEKLFF. Full variable domain (remainder filled in from reference TRBV19 and TRBJ1-4): DGGITQSPKYLFRKEGQNVTLSCEQNLNHDAMYWYRQDPGQGLRLIYYSQIVNDFQKGDIAEGYSVSREKKESFPLTVTSAQKNPTAFYLCASRVDRVNEKLFFGSGTQLSVL.

The chain recombines TRBV29-1 with TRBJ2-1; 7 nucleotides match TRBD2. Germline CDR1 reads SQVTM; CDR2 reads ANQGSEA. After removal of 2 bases from V and 6 bases from J, the junction contained 10 bases not matched to a gene. The CDR3 runs 15 residues. The CDR3 sequence is CSVESLASVSNEQFF. The CDR3 nucleotides are TGCAGCGTTGAATCACTAGCGTCGGTTAGCAATGAGCAGTTCTTC.

This clone appeared a single time. The chain joins TRBV5-1 to TRBJ1-6; D uncertain. CDR1 and CDR2 from the germline V gene are SGHRS and YFSETQ. This CDR3 has 14 amino acids. Trimming took off 0 bases at V and 7 bases at J, with 8 bases between the two ends. The CDR3 nucleotides are TGCGCCAGCAGCTTGGGACACCAAAATTCACCCCTCCACTTT. Its protein product is CASSLGHQNSPLHF.

In its sample, this clone was seen a few times. The V call is TRBV4-2, the J call TRBJ1-4, with D possibly matching TRBD1 (5 bases). Looked up from germline, CDR1 is LGHNA and CDR2 is YNFKEQ. Between the trimmed V and J ends, which lost 3 bases and 4 bases, there was a span of 9 bases. The CDR3 loop spans 14 amino acids. Written as DNA, the CDR3 is TGTGCCAGCAGCCATACAGGTTATAATGAAAAACTGTTTTTT. This encodes CASSHTGYNEKLFF.

The chain carries TRBV19 and TRBJ2-3; 9 bases are a match to TRBD2. The CDR3 length is 16 residues. V lost 5 bases to trimming and J lost 4 bases; unmatched junction nucleotides: 10. CDR1 and CDR2 from the germline V gene are LNHDA and SQIVND (reference sequence). The chain's CDR3 is CASSQWQAGGPDTQYF. As DNA, the CDR3 is TGTGCCAGTAGTCAGTGGCAAGCGGGGGGCCCAGATACGCAGTATTTT.

V and J are TRBV11-2 and TRBJ2-3, with TRBD2 identical over 13 bases. The germline CDR1 and CDR2 sequences are SGHAT and FQNNGV. This CDR3 is built from 16 residues. J lost 4 bases, V lost 5 bases, and 6 bases had no gene match. The CDR3 spells CASSKRLAGGADTQYF. The CDR3 DNA sequence: TGTGCCAGCAGCAAGAGACTAGCGGGGGGTGCAGATACGCAGTATTTT.

In its sample, this clone was seen a few times. The V call is TRBV4-1, the J call TRBJ2-3, with 9 positions matching TRBD2. CDR1 is MGHRA, CDR2 YSYEKL, per germline. V was pared by 4 bases and J by 3 bases, with 8 bases of the junction left unmatched. The CDR3 is 16 residues long. The CDR3 reads CASSRESGGTTDTQYF. The CDR3 DNA sequence: TGCGCCAGCAGCCGCGAGAGCGGGGGGACAACAGATACGCAGTATTTT.

This chain joins TRBV7-9 and TRBJ2-5; tentatively, D is TRBD2 (5 bases). Trimming took off 1 base at V and 4 bases at J, with 13 bases between the two ends. Germline V lookup: CDR1 SEHNR, CDR2 FQNEAQ (reference sequence). The CDR3 has 15 amino acids. This CDR3 is CASSLGLTSGETQYF. The CDR3 region has the DNA TGTGCCAGCAGCTTAGGGCTTACTAGTGGAGAGACCCAGTACTTC. Full variable domain (outside the CDR3, taken from reference TRBV7-9 and TRBJ2-5): DTGVSQNPRHKITKRGQNVTFRCDPISEHNRLYWYRQTLGQGPEFLTYFQNEAQLEKSRLLSDRFSAERPKGSFSTLEIQRTEQGDSAMYLCASSLGLTSGETQYFGPGTRLLVL.

V usage is TRBV14 and J usage is TRBJ1-3; D may be TRBD1 (5 bases). In germline, CDR1 is SGHDN, CDR2 FVKESK. Trimming cost V 3 bases and J 11 bases, with 11 bases left between them. The CDR3 extends over 12 amino acids. CDR3 DNA sequence: TGTGCCAGCAGCCAGCAGGGTACCGCCATATATTTT. It codes for CASSQQGTAIYF. Based on the CDR3 plus reference TRBV14 and TRBJ1-3, the full variable domain is EAGVTQFPSHSVIEKGQTVTLRCDPISGHDNLYWYRRVMGKEIKFLLHFVKESKQDESGMPNNRFLAERTGGTYSTLKVQPAELEDSGVYFCASSQQGTAIYFGEGSWLTVV.

The V and J genes are TRBV19 and TRBJ2-1; D remains unclear. CDR1 is LNHDA and CDR2 is SQIVND in the germline V gene (reference sequence). The V end was cut by 0 bases, the J end by 2 bases, with 5 bases between. The CDR3 covers 14 residues. The CDR3 reads CASSIDGPYNEQFF. CDR3 in DNA: TGTGCCAGTAGTATAGATGGCCCCTACAATGAGCAGTTCTTC.